This is a list of T cell receptor beta chains from one sample in a study of OX40 agonist ivuxolimab in advanced cancers. Generated by immunoSEQ multiplex PCR, the TCRdb table keeps only in-frame clones and is missing some. This sample has over 100,000 clones; 93% occur once, and the top ten carry more than 0.9%. The sample consisted of CD4+ or CD8+ T cells sorted from blood, taken in a trial of the OX40 agonist ivuxolimab. Receptor source: an adult with an advanced solid tumor such as melanoma, head and neck, liver or kidney cancer. Both conserved end residues are part of each CDR3. A D gene is named only where the DNA matches it firmly. A row's size may be missing; if present it is once, few, many or a size class.

clone size,D gene,J gene,V gene,CDR3 protein,CDR3 DNA
-,TRBD1,TRBJ1-2,TRBV6-1,CASSEARLTGGYGYTF,TGTGCCAGCAGTGAAGCGCGCCTGACAGGGGGGTATGGCTACACCTTC
-,TRBD2,TRBJ2-3,TRBV29-1,CSVGTSGGGRTDTQYF,TGCAGCGTCGGGACTAGCGGGGGGGGTCGCACAGATACGCAGTATTTT
-,TRBD1,TRBJ2-7,TRBV7-6,CASSPRGTGFGEQYF,TGTGCCAGCAGCCCTAGGGGGACAGGGTTCGGCGAGCAGTACTTC
-,-,TRBJ1-4,TRBV7-9,CASSLDRVEEKLFF,TGTGCCAGCAGCTTAGACAGGGTAGAGGAAAAACTGTTTTTT
-,-,TRBJ2-3,TRBV7-7,CASSSGEGADTQYF,TGTGCCAGCAGCTCGGGGGAAGGGGCAGATACGCAGTATTTT
once,TRBD2,TRBJ2-1,TRBV7-3,CASSLSREDNEQFF,TGTGCCAGCAGCTTATCGCGGGAGGATAATGAGCAGTTCTTC
-,TRBD2,TRBJ2-3,TRBV11-2,CASSVGRGEQYF,TGTGCCAGCAGCGTAGGGCGGGGGGAGCAGTATTTT
-,TRBD1,TRBJ1-2,TRBV6-5,CASRQGQGAYGYTF,TGTGCCAGCAGACAAGGACAGGGAGCCTATGGCTACACCTTC
-,TRBD1,TRBJ2-7,TRBV19,CASRPRQGSEQYF,TGTGCCAGTAGGCCTCGACAGGGTTCCGAGCAGTACTTC
-,-,TRBJ2-5,TRBV6-6,CASSPRGEETQYF,TGTGCCAGCAGCCCCCGAGGGGAAGAGACCCAGTACTTC
-,TRBD1,TRBJ1-4,TRBV7-6,CASSLGTGGEKLFF,TGTGCCAGCAGCCTCGGGACAGGGGGGGAAAAACTGTTTTTT
-,-,TRBJ1-1,TRBV5-1,CASRHDKNTEAFF,TGCGCCAGCAGGCACGACAAGAACACTGAAGCTTTCTTT
-,-,TRBJ1-4,TRBV11-1,CASSSPPGTHPQKLFF,TGTGCCAGCAGCTCTCCTCCCGGGACACATCCCCAAAAACTGTTTTTT
-,TRBD2,TRBJ2-7,TRBV27,CASSFASGAYEQYF,TGTGCCAGCAGTTTTGCCAGCGGGGCCTACGAGCAGTACTTC
-,-,TRBJ1-1,TRBV27,CASSSLDTSFFF,TGTGCCAGCAGTTCGTTGGATACGAGTTTTTTCTTT
few,-,TRBJ1-4,TRBV29-1,CSAGQTYEKLFF,TGCAGCGCAGGACAGACCTACGAAAAACTGTTTTTT
-,-,TRBJ2-5,TRBV18,CASSPRPGPKETQYF,TGTGCCAGCTCGCCGAGACCGGGACCTAAAGAGACCCAGTACTTC
-,-,TRBJ1-6,TRBV6-6,CASSYGGGSSPLHF,TGTGCCAGCAGTTACGGTGGAGGGAGTTCACCCCTCCACTTT
-,TRBD1,TRBJ2-3,TRBV5-6,CASSLAQGADTDTQYF,TGTGCCAGCAGCTTGGCGCAGGGGGCAGACACAGATACGCAGTATTTT
-,-,TRBJ2-3,TRBV4-1,CASSQEALSTDTQYF,TGCGCCAGCAGCCAAGAGGCCCTCAGCACAGATACGCAGTATTTT
-,TRBD1,TRBJ1-6,TRBV4-2,CASSQDPAGGYSPLHF,TGTGCCAGCAGCCAAGATCCCGCAGGGGGCTATTCACCCCTCCACTTT
-,-,TRBJ2-7,TRBV4-3,CASSQVGGSYEQYF,TGCGCCAGCAGCCAAGTCGGCGGCTCCTACGAGCAGTACTTC
few,-,TRBJ2-5,TRBV7-6,CASSSLGETQYF,TGTGCCAGCAGTTCATTGGGCGAGACCCAGTACTTC
-,-,TRBJ2-3,TRBV28,CASSPQSGPDTQYF,TGTGCCAGCAGTCCTCAATCAGGACCCGATACGCAGTATTTT
-,-,TRBJ1-5,TRBV30,CAWSLPDRDNQPQHF,TGTGCCTGGAGCTTACCGGACCGTGACAATCAGCCCCAGCATTTT
-,TRBD2,TRBJ2-3,TRBV7-2,CASSLATSGATDTQYF,TGTGCCAGCAGCTTAGCGACTAGCGGGGCCACAGATACGCAGTATTTT
-,TRBD1,TRBJ1-2,TRBV6-5,CASSEQGNYGYTF,TGTGCCAGCAGTGAACAGGGGAACTATGGCTACACCTTC
-,-,TRBJ2-3,TRBV7-9,CASSPGGTDTQYF,TGTGCCAGCAGCCCTGGTGGGACAGATACGCAGTATTTT
-,-,TRBJ2-3,TRBV19,CASSIGREAHTDTQYF,TGTGCCAGTAGTATAGGGAGGGAGGCGCACACAGATACGCAGTATTTT
-,-,TRBJ1-3,TRBV29-1,CSVASTGSSGNTIYF,TGCAGCGTTGCCTCTACAGGATCCTCTGGAAACACCATATATTTT
-,-,TRBJ1-5,TRBV7-2,CASSLGGTSNQPQHF,TGTGCCAGCAGCTTAGGCGGGACATCCAATCAGCCCCAGCATTTT
-,-,TRBJ2-3,TRBV28,CASSFPKRAGHTDTQYF,TGTGCCAGCAGTTTCCCCAAGCGAGCGGGCCACACAGATACGCAGTATTTT
-,TRBD1,TRBJ1-6,TRBV4-3,CASSQEETGGSPLHF,TGCGCCAGCAGCCAAGAAGAGACAGGGGGTTCACCCCTCCACTTT
once,-,TRBJ2-7,TRBV5-6,CASSQLTLRASSYEQYF,TGTGCCAGCAGCCAGCTTACTCTCAGGGCCTCCTCCTACGAGCAGTACTTC
once,-,TRBJ1-5,TRBV5-1,CASSLNRAKGQPQHF,TGTGCCAGCAGCTTAAACAGGGCGAAAGGTCAGCCCCAGCATTTT
-,TRBD2,TRBJ2-7,TRBV11-2,CASSLRLGPGGRFYEQYF,TGTGCCAGCAGCTTAAGATTGGGTCCCGGCGGGAGATTCTACGAGCAGTACTTC
-,-,TRBJ2-1,TRBV19,CASSFSGSEQFF,TGTGCCAGTAGCTTTTCTGGATCTGAGCAGTTCTTC
-,-,TRBJ2-5,TRBV7-9,CASSLAPGETQYF,TGTGCCAGCAGCTTAGCGCCCGGCGAGACCCAGTACTTC
-,TRBD1,TRBJ1-1,TRBV18,CASSPDRVFEAFF,TGTGCCAGCTCACCAGACAGGGTGTTTGAAGCTTTCTTT
-,-,TRBJ1-1,TRBV6-7,CASRDHGAWNTEAFF,TGTGCCAGCAGGGACCACGGGGCCTGGAACACTGAAGCTTTCTTT
-,-,TRBJ1-4,TRBV5-1,CASSSGPGLDEKLFF,TGCGCCAGCAGCTCCGGCCCCGGCCTGGATGAAAAACTGTTTTTT
-,TRBD1,TRBJ1-1,TRBV6-1,CASRGQTITNTEAFF,TGTGCCAGCAGGGGACAGACTATTACGAACACTGAAGCTTTCTTT
-,-,TRBJ2-3,TRBV11-2,CASSFFYRVDTDTQYF,TGTGCCAGCAGCTTTTTCTACAGGGTGGACACAGATACGCAGTATTTT
-,-,TRBJ2-1,TRBV6-5,CASSPLHEQFF,TGTGCCAGCAGTCCATTACATGAGCAGTTCTTC
-,TRBD1,TRBJ2-7,TRBV5-6,CASSSTGAYYEQYF,TGTGCCAGCAGCTCGACAGGGGCCTACTACGAGCAGTACTTC
-,TRBD1,TRBJ2-1,TRBV18,CASSPRQGSGNEQFF,TGTGCCAGCTCACCGCGACAGGGATCTGGGAATGAGCAGTTCTTC